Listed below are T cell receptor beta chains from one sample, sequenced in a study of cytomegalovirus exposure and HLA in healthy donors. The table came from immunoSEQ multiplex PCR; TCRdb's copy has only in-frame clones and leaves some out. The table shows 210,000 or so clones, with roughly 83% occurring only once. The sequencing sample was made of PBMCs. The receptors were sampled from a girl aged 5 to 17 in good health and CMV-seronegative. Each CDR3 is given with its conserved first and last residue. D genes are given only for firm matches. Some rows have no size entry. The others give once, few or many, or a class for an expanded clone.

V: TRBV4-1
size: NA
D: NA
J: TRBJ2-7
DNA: TGCGCCAGCAGTATAGCGGGACAGACCTACGAGCAGTACTTC
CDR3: CASSIAGQTYEQYF

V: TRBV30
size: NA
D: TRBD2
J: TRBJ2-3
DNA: TGTGCCTGGAAGACTAGCGGGGGATGGTTCACAGATACGCAGTATTTT
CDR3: CAWKTSGGWFTDTQYF

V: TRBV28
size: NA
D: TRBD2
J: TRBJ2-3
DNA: TGTGCCAGCAATCCGCAACCATCGGCGGGAGGGGCGGATACGCAGTATTTT
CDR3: CASNPQPSAGGADTQYF

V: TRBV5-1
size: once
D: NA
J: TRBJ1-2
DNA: TGCGCCAGCAGCTTGGTGGGCAGGTCGGCTAACTATGGCTACACCTTC
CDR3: CASSLVGRSANYGYTF

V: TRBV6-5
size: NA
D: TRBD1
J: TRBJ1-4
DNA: TGTGCCAGCAGTTACGGCGACAGGGTAGATGAAAAACTGTTTTTT
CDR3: CASSYGDRVDEKLFF

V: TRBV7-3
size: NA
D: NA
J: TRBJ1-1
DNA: TGTGCCAGCAGCCCGGGGGGGGGTACGAGGGCTTTCTTT
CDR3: CASSPGGGTRAFF

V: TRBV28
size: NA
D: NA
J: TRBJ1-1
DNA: TGTGCCAGCAGTTTATCGCGGGGACCCCTGAACACTGAAGCTTTCTTT
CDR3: CASSLSRGPLNTEAFF

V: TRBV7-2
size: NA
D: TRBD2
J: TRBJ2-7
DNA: TGTGCCAGCAGCTTAAATATGGCGGGAGGGCGAGAGCAGTACTTC
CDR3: CASSLNMAGGREQYF

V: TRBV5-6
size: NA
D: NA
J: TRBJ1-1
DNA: TGTGCCAGCAGCTTCGGGTACACTGAAGCTTTCTTT
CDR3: CASSFGYTEAFF

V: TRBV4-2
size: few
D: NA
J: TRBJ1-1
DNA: TGTGCCAGCAGCCAAGATGCAGGGGTTGCCACTGAAGCTTTCTTT
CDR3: CASSQDAGVATEAFF

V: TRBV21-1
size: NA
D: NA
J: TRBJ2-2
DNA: TGTGCCAGCATCGATGGGGGGATGAACACCGGGGAGCTGTTTTTT
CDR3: CASIDGGMNTGELFF

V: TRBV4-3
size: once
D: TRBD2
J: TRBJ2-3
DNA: TGCGCCAGCAGCCAGGGGCGGGGAGCGGGGGGAGCAGATACGCAGTATTTT
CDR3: CASSQGRGAGGADTQYF

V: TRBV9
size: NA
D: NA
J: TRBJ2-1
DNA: TGTGCCAGCAGCGTAACCTACCGGGTCAACACTTTCAATGAGCAGTTCTTC
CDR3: CASSVTYRVNTFNEQFF

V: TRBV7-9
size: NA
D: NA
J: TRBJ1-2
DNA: TGTGCCAGCAGCTGGGGGGGAGTTGGTGGCTACACCTTC
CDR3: CASSWGGVGGYTF

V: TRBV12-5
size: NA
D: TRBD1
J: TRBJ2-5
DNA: TGTGCTAGTGGTTTGCATAGGGGGCCTTTCCAAGAGACCCAGTACTTC
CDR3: CASGLHRGPFQETQYF

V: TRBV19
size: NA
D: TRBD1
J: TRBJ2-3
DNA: TGTGCCAGTAGCCTCGACAGGGAGAGCACAGATACGCAGTATTTT
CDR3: CASSLDRESTDTQYF

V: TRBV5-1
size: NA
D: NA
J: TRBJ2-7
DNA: TGCGCCAGCAGCTTGATCGGGTCATTGGCGGGGGCGCGATCCTACGAGCAGTACTTC
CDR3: CASSLIGSLAGARSYEQYF

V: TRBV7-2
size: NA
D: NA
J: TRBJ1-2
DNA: TGTGCCAGCAGCTTAGGGCTCGGGGTGCAAAGTGGCTACACCTTC
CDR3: CASSLGLGVQSGYTF

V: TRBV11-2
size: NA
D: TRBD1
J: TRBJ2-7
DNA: TGTGCCAGCAGCTCCGGGACAGGGGACTACGAGCAGTACTTC
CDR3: CASSSGTGDYEQYF

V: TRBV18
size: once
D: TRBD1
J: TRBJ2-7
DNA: TGTGCCAGCTCACCACCGGGGACAGGGACCTACGAGCAGTACTTC
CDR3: CASSPPGTGTYEQYF

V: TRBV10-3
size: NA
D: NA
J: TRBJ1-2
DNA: TGTGCCATCAGTGAGTCGGGCAGGAACTATGGCTACACCTTC
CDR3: CAISESGRNYGYTF

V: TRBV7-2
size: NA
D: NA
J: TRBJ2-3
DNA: TGTGCCAGCAGCTTAAGTCAGGTCCCCTTGGGTACGCAGTATTTT
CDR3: CASSLSQVPLGTQYF

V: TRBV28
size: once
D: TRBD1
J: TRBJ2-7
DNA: TGTGCCATCAGCGAGACAGGGGTCGGTACCTACGAGCAGTACTTC
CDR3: CAISETGVGTYEQYF

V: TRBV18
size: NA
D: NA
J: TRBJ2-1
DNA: TGTGCCAGCTCAAAAGGAGGCCTAAACTACAATGAGCAGTTCTTC
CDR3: CASSKGGLNYNEQFF

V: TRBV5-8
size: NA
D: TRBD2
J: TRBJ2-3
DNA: TGTGCCAGCAGCGCGACTAGCGGGGGGGTGAAATTCACAGATACGCAGTATTTT
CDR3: CASSATSGGVKFTDTQYF

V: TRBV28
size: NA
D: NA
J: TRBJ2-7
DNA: TGTGCCAGCAGCCGGGCGGAGGGAGCGTACGAGCAGTACTTC
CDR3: CASSRAEGAYEQYF

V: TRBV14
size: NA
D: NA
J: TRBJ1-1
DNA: TGTGCCAGCAGCCAAATGGCGGGCCTGGGGACTGAAGCTTTCTTT
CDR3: CASSQMAGLGTEAFF

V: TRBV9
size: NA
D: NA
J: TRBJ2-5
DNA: TGTGCCAGCAGCTTAAATAAGGGGGGGCGACAAGAGACCCAGTACTTC
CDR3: CASSLNKGGRQETQYF

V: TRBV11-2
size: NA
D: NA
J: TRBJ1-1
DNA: TGTGCCAGCAGCTTTTCCGACAGCGCTGGTATGAACACTGAAGCTTTCTTT
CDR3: CASSFSDSAGMNTEAFF